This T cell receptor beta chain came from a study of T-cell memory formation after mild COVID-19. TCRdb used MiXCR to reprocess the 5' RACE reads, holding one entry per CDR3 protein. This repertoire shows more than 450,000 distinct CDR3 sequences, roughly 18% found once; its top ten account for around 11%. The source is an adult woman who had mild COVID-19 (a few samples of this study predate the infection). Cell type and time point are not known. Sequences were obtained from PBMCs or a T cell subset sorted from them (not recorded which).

CDR3 sequence reads: CSVGGSGLGRGEAFF. CDR3 nucleotides: TGCAGCGTTGGGGGCTCTGGCCTCGGAAGGGGTGAAGCTTTCTTT. The rearrangement uses TRBV29-1 and TRBJ1-1, with TRBD1 as a possible D gene (5 bases). This CDR3 has 15 residues. Trimming stripped 4 bases from V and 7 bases from J, with 22 bases between. The germline gives CDR1 SQVTM, CDR2 ANQGSEA. Based on the CDR3 plus reference TRBV29-1 and TRBJ1-1, the full variable domain is SAVISQKPSRDICQRGTSLTIQCQVDSQVTMMFWYRQQPGQSLTLIATANQGSEATYESGFVIDKFPISRPNLTFSTLTVSNMSPEDSSIYLCSVGGSGLGRGEAFFGQGTRLTVV.